Shown below are 20 T cell receptor beta chains from a single sample sequenced in a study of OX40 agonist ivuxolimab in advanced cancers. Here immunoSEQ multiplex PCR was the method, and the copy in TCRdb shows in-frame clones only, minus some. The table includes tens of thousands of clones, about 85% detected once. This specimen consisted of CD4+ or CD8+ T cells sorted from blood, obtained in a trial of the OX40 agonist ivuxolimab. Receptor source: an adult with an advanced solid tumor such as melanoma, head and neck, liver or kidney cancer.

The chain has TRBV5-1 and TRBJ2-3; D is perhaps TRBD2 (5 bases). The V gene lost 6 bases and the J gene lost 6 bases, with 20 bases spanning the gap. CDR3 length equals 15 residues. Germline CDR1 SGHRS, CDR2 YFSETQ. This CDR3 reads CASKPGSAHGDTQYF. Written as DNA, the CDR3 is TGCGCCAGCAAACCTGGGAGTGCCCATGGGGATACGCAGTATTTT.

The chain employs TRBV11-3 and TRBJ2-2; D remains ambiguous. This CDR3 has 13 amino acids. The germline CDR1 and CDR2 sequences are SGHNT and YENEEA. Trimming pared 5 bases from V and 4 bases from J, leaving 8 bases between. CDR3 sequence: CASSRLGTGELFF. The CDR3 coding sequence is TGTGCCAGCAGCCGCCTGGGCACCGGGGAGCTGTTTTTT.

The rearrangement joins TRBV6-5 to TRBJ2-3; D possibly corresponds to TRBD2 (6 bases). This CDR3 has 15 residues. Trimming shortened V by 5 bases and J by 2 bases, and 14 bases separated the two germline ends. In germline, CDR1 is MNHEY, CDR2 SVGAGI. The DNA of the CDR3 is TGTGCCAGCAGTAACCAGGAGGGATCCACAGATACGCAGTATTTT. Translated, it gives CASSNQEGSTDTQYF.

The chain joins TRBV19 to TRBJ2-7; TRBD2 aligns across 14 bases. The CDR3 consists of 19 residues. Trimming cost V 6 bases and J 1 base; bases outside gene matches: 14. Germline V gene sequence: CDR1 LNHDA, CDR2 SQIVND (reference sequence). The CDR3 spells CASSPGTSGSFGGSYEQYF. The CDR3 DNA is TGTGCCAGTAGCCCCGGGACTAGCGGGAGCTTTGGTGGATCCTACGAGCAGTACTTC. Full variable domain (outside the CDR3, taken from reference TRBV19 and TRBJ2-7): DGGITQSPKYLFRKEGQNVTLSCEQNLNHDAMYWYRQDPGQGLRLIYYSQIVNDFQKGDIAEGYSVSREKKESFPLTVTSAQKNPTAFYLCASSPGTSGSFGGSYEQYFGPGTRLTVT.

J is TRBJ1-6 and V is TRBV30; 9 nucleotides align to TRBD1. J lost 0 bases, V lost 2 bases, and 8 bases had no gene match. The CDR3 length is 18 residues. From germline, CDR1 is GTSNPN and CDR2 SVGIG (reference sequence). The CDR3 DNA reads as TGTGCCTGGAGTCCCGGGACAGGGAAAGTCTCCTATAATTCACCCCTCCACTTT. This codes for CAWSPGTGKVSYNSPLHF.

The chain couples TRBV29-1 to TRBJ1-2; D possibly corresponds to TRBD1 (5 bases). Germline CDR1 SQVTM, CDR2 ANQGSEA. The V end was cut by 6 bases, the J end by 5 bases, with 13 bases between. The CDR3 runs 12 residues. CDR3 residues: CSVRGEEYGYTF. Here the CDR3 DNA reads TGCAGCGTCCGGGGGGAGGAATATGGCTACACCTTC.

This chain joins TRBV5-4 and TRBJ2-1; the match to TRBD2 covers 8 bases. The CDR3 extends over 16 amino acids. Germline V gene data show CDR1 as SGHNT and CDR2 as YYREEE (reference sequence). V lost 4 bases and J lost 6; bases outside the gene matches: 12. The CDR3 nucleotides read TGTGCCAGCAGCCGGGCCGGGGGTAGCGGGATCAATGAGCAGTTCTTC. Translated, it gives CASSRAGGSGINEQFF. Full variable domain (rest looked up from reference TRBV5-4 and TRBJ2-1): ETGVTQSPTHLIKTRGQQVTLRCSSQSGHNTVSWYQQALGQGPQFIFQYYREEENGRGNFPPRFSGLQFPNYSSELNVNALELDDSALYLCASSRAGGSGINEQFFGPGTRLTVL.

V and J are TRBV4-3 and TRBJ2-7; TRBD1 agrees at 8 bases. Germline V gene sequence: CDR1 LGHNA, CDR2 YSLEER. V lost 4 bases to trimming and J lost 7 bases; unmatched junction nucleotides: 15. CDR3 length: 16 residues. For the CDR3, the DNA is TGCGCCAGCAGCCGAGAAATGGACAGGGACTTTGGTGAGCAGTACTTC. This codes for CASSREMDRDFGEQYF.

The J gene is TRBJ2-7, the V gene TRBV7-9; no definite D call. CDR3 length: 12 amino acids. Germline CDR1 is SEHNR and CDR2 is FQNEAQ (reference sequence). V was shortened by 2 bases and J by 4 bases, with 6 bases between the two germline ends. The CDR3 DNA follows: TGTGCCAGCAGCTTAAATAGATACGAGCAGTACTTC. Protein sequence: CASSLNRYEQYF.

V is TRBV6-1 and J is TRBJ1-2, with unresolved D. The V and J ends lost 8 bases and 3 bases respectively, with 13 bases between them. The CDR3 contains 13 residues. Germline-derived CDR1 and CDR2 are MNHNS and SASEGT. The CDR3 nucleotides read TGTGCCAGCCATGAAGCCTGGGACTATGGCTACACCTTC. Protein product: CASHEAWDYGYTF.

The chain recombines TRBV7-9 with TRBJ1-1, with TRBD1 matching 7 bases. The ends lost 2 bases at V and 3 bases at J; junction bases unmatched: 6. Germline CDR1 and CDR2: SEHNR and FQNEAQ (reference sequence). The CDR3 has 15 amino acids. The CDR3 sequence: CASSLTGVGDTEAFF. CDR3 nucleotides: TGTGCCAGCAGCTTAACAGGGGTGGGGGACACTGAAGCTTTCTTT.

This clone was observed a single time. V gene TRBV29-1 combines with J gene TRBJ2-2; no clear D. CDR3 length: 14 residues. V shed 4 bases and J shed 0 bases, with 9 bases lying between them. CDR1 and CDR2 from the germline V gene are SQVTM and ANQGSEA. CDR3 DNA sequence: TGCAGCGTTGTTGGGCAGTCGAACACCGGGGAGCTGTTTTTT. Its protein product is CSVVGQSNTGELFF.

The rearrangement links TRBV19 to TRBJ2-7; D remains ambiguous. There are 13 residues in the CDR3. Deletions cut 5 bases from V and 6 bases from J, with 14 bases between. CDR1 and CDR2 (germline): LNHDA, SQIVND (reference sequence). CDR3 sequence: CASSPRVLGEQYF. CDR3 nucleotides: TGTGCCAGTAGTCCTCGGGTCCTTGGCGAGCAGTACTTC.

The chain is built from TRBV6-6 and TRBJ2-7, with 11 bases lining up with TRBD2. Germline CDR1 is MNHNY and CDR2 is SVGAGI (reference sequence). CDR3 length: 15 residues. With V trimmed by 3 bases and J by 7 bases, 8 bases remained unmatched. The CDR3 spells CASSYSGTSGGEQYF. DNA for the CDR3: TGTGCCAGCAGTTATTCCGGGACTAGCGGAGGAGAGCAGTACTTC.

The chain has TRBV19 and TRBJ2-7; 8 nucleotides agree with TRBD1. The CDR3 covers 15 residues. With V trimmed by 3 bases and J by 1 base, 5 bases remained unmatched. CDR1 and CDR2 (germline): LNHDA, SQIVND (reference sequence). The CDR3 bases are TGTGCCAGTAGTATCGGGACAGGCCCGTCCTACGAGCAGTACTTC. Encoded protein: CASSIGTGPSYEQYF. The whole variable domain, filled in from reference TRBV19 and TRBJ2-7, reads DGGITQSPKYLFRKEGQNVTLSCEQNLNHDAMYWYRQDPGQGLRLIYYSQIVNDFQKGDIAEGYSVSREKKESFPLTVTSAQKNPTAFYLCASSIGTGPSYEQYFGPGTRLTVT.

The rearrangement uses TRBV6-5 and TRBJ2-7; D ambiguous. Trimming removed 7 bases at V and 6 bases at J, with 13 bases between. The V gene's germline CDR1 is MNHEY and CDR2 SVGAGI. The CDR3 has 12 amino acids. CDR3: CASTTLLGEQYF. Written as DNA, the CDR3 is TGTGCCAGCACCACCCTGCTCGGCGAGCAGTACTTC.

V is TRBV19 and J is TRBJ1-2; D not resolved. In germline, CDR1 is LNHDA, CDR2 SQIVND (reference sequence). V lost 3 bases and J lost 0, with 8 bases in between. This CDR3 region has 14 residues. The CDR3 spells CASSIAMANYGYTF. As DNA, the CDR3 is TGTGCCAGTAGTATCGCCATGGCTAACTATGGCTACACCTTC.

The J gene is TRBJ2-1, the V gene TRBV5-1; a weak D match, TRBD1 (6 bases). CDR1 SGHRS and CDR2 YFSETQ come from the germline V gene. Trimming removed 5 bases at V and 5 bases at J, with 23 bases between. This CDR3 region has 17 residues. CDR3 in DNA: TGCGCCAGCAGTCCTGGGGGCATCAGGCCTATCGACAATGAGCAGTTCTTC. Translating gives CASSPGGIRPIDNEQFF.

The chain combines TRBV5-6 with TRBJ1-6; perhaps TRBD1 as D (5 bases). In germline, CDR1 is SGHDT, CDR2 YYEEEE. V was cut by 4 bases and J by 11 bases, with 19 bases left in between. The CDR3 is made up of 15 amino acids. The DNA for the CDR3 is TGTGCCAGCAGCGGCCGGGGGATACATGTGGCACCCCTCCACTTT. It specifies CASSGRGIHVAPLHF.

V and J are TRBV6-1 and TRBJ1-2; 7 positions agree with TRBD1. The CDR3 contains 13 residues. J was trimmed by 5 bases and V by 5 bases; bases with no gene match: 5. Germline V gene data show CDR1 as MNHNS and CDR2 as SASEGT. CDR3 in amino acids: CASSSTGDYGYTF. The CDR3 DNA sequence: TGTGCCAGCAGTTCCACAGGGGATTATGGCTACACCTTC.